These 5 T cell receptor beta chains were all obtained from the same sample, sequenced in a study of metastatic and nonmetastatic thyroid tumors. TCRdb reprocessed the PCR reads using MiXCR. The sample lists tens of thousands of clones; roughly 18% were seen once. Not a single patient had been given any form of treatment at any point before undergoing thyroid surgery. The sample taken for sequencing was blood. The receptors stem from a female donor with papillary thyroid cancer or a benign thyroid nodule (not recorded which). Some clones in this sample may be carry-over from other donors' samples.

CDR3 protein: CASSLAVGRLANYGYTF. In nucleotides, the CDR3 is TGCGCCAGCAGCTTGGCTGTGGGTAGATTGGCTAACTATGGCTACACCTTC. This sequence joins TRBV5-1 and TRBJ1-2; D remains unclear. Germline V gene lookup returns CDR1 SGHRS and CDR2 YFSETQ. With 0 bases removed from V and 0 bases from J, the gap between germline ends came to 15 bases. The CDR3 loop spans 17 amino acids.

This clone was seen more than once but under ten times. A single base separates this from a much larger clone, so it may be a read error. V and J are TRBV3-1 and TRBJ2-3; tentative D call: TRBD2 (5 bases). The CDR3 sequence is 15 residues long. The V end lost 10 bases, the J end lost 1 base, and 18 bases lay between the germline ends. CDR1 and CDR2 (germline): LGHDT, YNNKEL (reference sequence). CDR3 in DNA: TGTGCCACCCGAGCAGCGGTGACCGGCACAGATACGCAGTATTTT. This translates into CATRAAVTGTDTQYF.

This clone has at least ten counts. This chain links TRBV28 with TRBJ2-1; 8 bases fit TRBD2. There are 15 residues in the CDR3. The germline CDR1 and CDR2 sequences are MDHEN and SYDVKM. With V trimmed by 6 bases and J by 0 bases, 4 bases remained unmatched. CDR3 region: CASRKLAASYNEQFF. CDR3 sequence (DNA): TGTGCCAGCAGAAAACTAGCGGCCTCCTACAATGAGCAGTTCTTC.

This clone was counted at least ten times. J is TRBJ1-3 and V is TRBV12-3 or TRBV12-4; D might be TRBD1 (5 bases). The CDR3 runs 14 residues. Trimming removed 5 bases at V and 2 bases at J, with 10 bases between. The CDR3 DNA reads as TGTGCCAGCAGTCCCGACAGTACTGGAAACACCATATATTTT. The encoded protein is CASSPDSTGNTIYF.

The chain has TRBV30 and TRBJ2-7; D gene uncertain. Trimming stripped 2 bases from V and 6 bases from J, with 11 bases between. CDR1 and CDR2 (germline): GTSNPN, SVGIG (reference sequence). The CDR3 has 12 residues. CDR3 coding DNA: TGTGCCTGGAGTAGTACTACCGGCGAGCAGTACTTC. Protein product: CAWSSTTGEQYF.